This T cell receptor beta chain was recovered during a study of TIL therapy for anti-PD-1-resistant metastatic lung cancer. Study details: Tumors carried a median 1.5 non-synonymous mutations per megabase.

Described time point: pre-treatment sample, taken before nivolumab and TIL therapy. Pleural nodules or supraclavicular lymph nodes made up most of the excised metastases sampled. The libraries were made with immunoSEQ v3. The table came from immunoSEQ multiplex PCR; TCRdb's copy has only in-frame clones and leaves some out. The table has tens of thousands of clones, 60% to 85% seen once. Germline CDR1 and CDR2: MNHNS and SASEGT. The ends were cut back, 0 bases at V and 5 bases at J, with 8 bases in the middle. The CDR3 has 14 residues. The clonotype originates from a person aged 25 to 79 with non-small cell lung cancer. J is TRBJ1-5 and V is TRBV6-1; perhaps TRBD1 as D (6 bases). The input for sequencing was tumor tissue, taken at baseline. CDR3 amino acids: CASSEARGYQPQHF. DNA of the CDR3: TGTGCCAGCAGTGAAGCCAGGGGATATCAGCCCCAGCATTTT.